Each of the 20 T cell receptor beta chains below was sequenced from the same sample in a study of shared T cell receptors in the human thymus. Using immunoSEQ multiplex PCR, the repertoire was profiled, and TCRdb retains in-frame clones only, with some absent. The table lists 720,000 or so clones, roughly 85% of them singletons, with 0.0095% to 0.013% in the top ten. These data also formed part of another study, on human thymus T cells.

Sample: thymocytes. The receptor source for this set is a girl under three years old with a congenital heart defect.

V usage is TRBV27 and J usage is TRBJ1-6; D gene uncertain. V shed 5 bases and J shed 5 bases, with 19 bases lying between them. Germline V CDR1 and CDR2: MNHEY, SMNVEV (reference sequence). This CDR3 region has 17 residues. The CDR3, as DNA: TGTGCCAGCAGTCTAAAATTGCCCTACCGAAATAATTCACCCCTCCACTTT. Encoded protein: CASSLKLPYRNNSPLHF.

The CDR3 nucleotides read TGTGCCAGCAGCCCCGACGCCCTAGCGGGGTCCTACGAGCAGTACTTC. Protein sequence: CASSPDALAGSYEQYF. This chain connects TRBV5-6 to TRBJ2-7, with 9 bases that match TRBD2. Per germline, CDR1 SGHDT and CDR2 YYEEEE. CDR3 length: 16 residues. Trimming removed 4 bases from V and 1 base from J; junction bases left unmatched: 9. The full variable domain, rest sourced from reference TRBV5-6 and TRBJ2-7, is DAGVTQSPTHLIKTRGQQVTLRCSPKSGHDTVSWYQQALGQGPQFIFQYYEEEERQRGNFPDRFSGHQFPNYSSELNVNALLLGDSALYLCASSPDALAGSYEQYFGPGTRLTVT.

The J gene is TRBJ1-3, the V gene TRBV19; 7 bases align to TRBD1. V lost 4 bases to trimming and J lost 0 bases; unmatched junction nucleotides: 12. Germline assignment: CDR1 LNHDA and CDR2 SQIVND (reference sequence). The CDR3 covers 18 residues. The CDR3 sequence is CASSTGGQNLSSGNTIYF. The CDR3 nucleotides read TGTGCCAGTAGTACAGGGGGACAGAATCTTAGCTCTGGAAACACCATATATTTT.

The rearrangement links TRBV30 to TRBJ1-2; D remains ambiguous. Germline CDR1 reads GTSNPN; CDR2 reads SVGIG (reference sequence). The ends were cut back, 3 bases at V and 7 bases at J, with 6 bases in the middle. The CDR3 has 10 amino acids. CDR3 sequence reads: CAWRFRGYTF. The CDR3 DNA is TGTGCCTGGAGGTTTCGTGGCTACACCTTC.

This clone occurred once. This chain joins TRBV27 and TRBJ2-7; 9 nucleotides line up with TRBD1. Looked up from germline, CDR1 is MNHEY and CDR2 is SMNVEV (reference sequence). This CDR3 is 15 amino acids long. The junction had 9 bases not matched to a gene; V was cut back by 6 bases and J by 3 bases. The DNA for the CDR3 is TGTGCCAGCAGCCACATCACAGGGGGCAACTACGAGCAGTACTTC. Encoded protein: CASSHITGGNYEQYF.

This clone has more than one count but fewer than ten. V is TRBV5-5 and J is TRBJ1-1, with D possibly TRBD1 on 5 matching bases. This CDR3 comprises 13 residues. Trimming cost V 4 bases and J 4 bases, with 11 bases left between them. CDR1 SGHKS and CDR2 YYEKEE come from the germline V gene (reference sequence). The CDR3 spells CASSSAGGTEAFF. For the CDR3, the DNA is TGTGCCAGCAGCAGTGCGGGGGGCACTGAAGCTTTCTTT.

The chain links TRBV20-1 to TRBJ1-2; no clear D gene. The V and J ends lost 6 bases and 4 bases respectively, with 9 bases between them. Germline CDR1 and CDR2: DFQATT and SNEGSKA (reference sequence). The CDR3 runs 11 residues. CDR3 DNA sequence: TGCAGTGCGGCCGGGATCTATGGCTACACCTTC. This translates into CSAAGIYGYTF.

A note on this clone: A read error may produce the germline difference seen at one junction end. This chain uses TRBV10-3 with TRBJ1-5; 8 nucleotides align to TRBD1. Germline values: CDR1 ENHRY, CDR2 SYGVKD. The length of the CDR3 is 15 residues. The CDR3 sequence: CAISRTGLENQPRHF. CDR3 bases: TGTGCCATCAGTCGGACAGGGTTGGAAAATCAGCCCCGGCATTTT.

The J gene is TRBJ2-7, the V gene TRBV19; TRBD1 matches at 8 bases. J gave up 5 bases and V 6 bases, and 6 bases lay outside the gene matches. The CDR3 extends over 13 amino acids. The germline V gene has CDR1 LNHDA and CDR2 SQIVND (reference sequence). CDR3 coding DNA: TGTGCCAGTAGCGACAGGGGAGAAAACGAGCAGTACTTC. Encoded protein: CASSDRGENEQYF.

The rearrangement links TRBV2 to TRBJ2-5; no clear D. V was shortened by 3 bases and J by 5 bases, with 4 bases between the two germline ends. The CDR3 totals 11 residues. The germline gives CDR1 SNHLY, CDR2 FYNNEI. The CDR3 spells CASSEEETQYF. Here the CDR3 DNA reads TGTGCCAGCAGTGAGGAGGAGACCCAGTACTTC. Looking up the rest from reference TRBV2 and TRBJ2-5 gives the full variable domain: EPEVTQTPSHQVTQMGQEVILRCVPISNHLYFYWYRQILGQKVEFLVSFYNNEISEKSEIFDDQFSVERPDGSNFTLKIRSTKLEDSAMYFCASSEEETQYFGPGTRLLVL.

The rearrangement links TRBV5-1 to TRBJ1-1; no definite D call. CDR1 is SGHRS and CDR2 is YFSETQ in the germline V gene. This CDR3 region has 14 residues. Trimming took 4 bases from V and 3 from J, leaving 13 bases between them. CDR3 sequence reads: CASSLQIGDTEAFF. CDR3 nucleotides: TGCGCCAGCAGCCTGCAAATCGGGGACACTGAAGCTTTCTTT.

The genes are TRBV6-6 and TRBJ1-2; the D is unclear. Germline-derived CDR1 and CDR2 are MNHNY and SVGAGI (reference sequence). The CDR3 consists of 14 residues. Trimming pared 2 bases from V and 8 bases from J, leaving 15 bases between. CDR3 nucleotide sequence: TGTGCCAGCAGTTACCCGCCGGCGTTCGGGGGCTACACCTTC. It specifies CASSYPPAFGGYTF.

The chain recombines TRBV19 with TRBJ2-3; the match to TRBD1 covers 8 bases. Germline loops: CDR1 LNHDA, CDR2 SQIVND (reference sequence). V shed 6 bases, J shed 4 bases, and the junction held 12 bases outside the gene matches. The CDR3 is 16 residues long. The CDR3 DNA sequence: TGTGCCAGTAGGCCCCCCGAGACAGGGGAAGCAGATACGCAGTATTTT. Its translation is CASRPPETGEADTQYF.

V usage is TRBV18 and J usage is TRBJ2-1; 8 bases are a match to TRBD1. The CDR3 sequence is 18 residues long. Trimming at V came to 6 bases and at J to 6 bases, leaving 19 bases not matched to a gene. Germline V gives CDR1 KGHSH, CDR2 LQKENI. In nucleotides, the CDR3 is TGTGCCAGCTCCCCCGTTGTCGACGGACAGGGAGGTCCCAATGAGCAGTTCTTC. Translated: CASSPVVDGQGGPNEQFF.

The CDR3 loop is CASSLATGREWQPQHF. CDR3 bases: TGTGCCAGCAGCTTAGCCACAGGACGGGAGTGGCAGCCCCAGCATTTT. The chain uses TRBV7-9 and TRBJ1-5; tentatively, D is TRBD1 (5 bases). The germline V gene has CDR1 SEHNR and CDR2 FQNEAQ (reference sequence). This CDR3 contains 16 residues. The V gene lost 0 bases and the J gene lost 7 bases, with 16 bases spanning the gap.

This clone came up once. The CDR3 DNA sequence: TGTGCCAGCAGTGAAGGGGCAGGGAATGGCTACACCTTC. Its translation: CASSEGAGNGYTF. The chain employs TRBV6-1 and TRBJ1-2, with D perhaps TRBD1 (5 bases). The CDR3 spans 13 residues. V was shortened by 1 base and J by 6 bases, with 9 bases between the two germline ends. Germline lookup yields CDR1 MNHNS and CDR2 SASEGT.

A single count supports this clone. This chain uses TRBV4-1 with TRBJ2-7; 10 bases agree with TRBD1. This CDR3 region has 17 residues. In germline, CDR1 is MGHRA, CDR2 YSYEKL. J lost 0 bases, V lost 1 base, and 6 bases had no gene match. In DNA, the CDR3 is TGCGCCAGCAGCCAAGGGGCGGGACAGGGGAGCTCCTACGAGCAGTACTTC. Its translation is CASSQGAGQGSSYEQYF.

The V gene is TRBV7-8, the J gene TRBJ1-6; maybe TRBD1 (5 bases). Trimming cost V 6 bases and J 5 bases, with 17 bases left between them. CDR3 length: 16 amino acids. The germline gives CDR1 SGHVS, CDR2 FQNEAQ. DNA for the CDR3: TGTGCCAGCAGTCAATTCATCCGACAGAATAATTCACCCCTCCACTTT. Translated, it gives CASSQFIRQNNSPLHF.

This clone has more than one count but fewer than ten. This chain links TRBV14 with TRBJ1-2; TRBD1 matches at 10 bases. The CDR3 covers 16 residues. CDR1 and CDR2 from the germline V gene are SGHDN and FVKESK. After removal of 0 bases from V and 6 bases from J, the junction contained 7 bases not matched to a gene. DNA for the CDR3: TGTGCCAGCAGCCAAGATCTGGGGGACAGGGGTAATGGCTACACCTTC. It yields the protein CASSQDLGDRGNGYTF.

This chain's CDR3 is CASSDRPGTGEVHSNQPQHF. In DNA, the CDR3 is TGTGCCAGTAGTGATCGCCCCGGGACAGGGGAGGTTCATAGCAATCAGCCCCAGCATTTT. The J gene is TRBJ1-5, the V gene TRBV19; 10 bases map to TRBD1. CDR1 and CDR2 (germline): LNHDA, SQIVND (reference sequence). The CDR3 extends over 20 amino acids. V lost 5 bases, J lost 0 bases, and 16 bases stayed unmatched.